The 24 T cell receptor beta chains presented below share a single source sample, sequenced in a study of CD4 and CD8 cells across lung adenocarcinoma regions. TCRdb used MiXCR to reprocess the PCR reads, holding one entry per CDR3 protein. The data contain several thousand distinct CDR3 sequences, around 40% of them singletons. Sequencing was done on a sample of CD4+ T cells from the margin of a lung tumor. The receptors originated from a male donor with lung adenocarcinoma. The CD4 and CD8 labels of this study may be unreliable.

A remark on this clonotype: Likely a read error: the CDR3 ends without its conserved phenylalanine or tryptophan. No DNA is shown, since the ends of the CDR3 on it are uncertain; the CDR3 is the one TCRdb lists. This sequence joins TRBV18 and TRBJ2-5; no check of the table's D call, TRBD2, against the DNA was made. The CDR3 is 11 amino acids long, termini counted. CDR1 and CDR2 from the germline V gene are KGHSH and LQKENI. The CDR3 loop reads CVFTRDGVSPC.

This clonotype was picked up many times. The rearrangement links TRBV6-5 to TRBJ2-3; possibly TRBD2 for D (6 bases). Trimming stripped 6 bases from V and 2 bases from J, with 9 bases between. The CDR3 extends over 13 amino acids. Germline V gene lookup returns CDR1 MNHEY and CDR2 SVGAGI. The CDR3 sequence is CASSRGTTDTQYF. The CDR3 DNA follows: TGTGCCAGCAGCCGGGGGACCACAGATACGCAGTATTTT.

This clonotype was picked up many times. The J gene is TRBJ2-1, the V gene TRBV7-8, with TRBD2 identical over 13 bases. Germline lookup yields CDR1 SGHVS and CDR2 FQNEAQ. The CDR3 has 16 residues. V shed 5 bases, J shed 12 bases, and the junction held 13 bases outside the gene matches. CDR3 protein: CASSPQGGTSGTAQFF. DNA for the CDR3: TGTGCCAGCAGCCCCCAGGGGGGGACTAGCGGGACGGCGCAGTTCTTC.

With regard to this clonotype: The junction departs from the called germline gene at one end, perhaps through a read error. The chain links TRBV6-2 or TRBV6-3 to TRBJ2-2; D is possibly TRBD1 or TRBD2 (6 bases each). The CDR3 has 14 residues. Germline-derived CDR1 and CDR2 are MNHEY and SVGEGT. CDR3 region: CASRPGAFTEELFF. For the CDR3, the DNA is TGTGCCAGCAGACCGGGGGCCTTCACCGAGGAGCTGTTTTTT.

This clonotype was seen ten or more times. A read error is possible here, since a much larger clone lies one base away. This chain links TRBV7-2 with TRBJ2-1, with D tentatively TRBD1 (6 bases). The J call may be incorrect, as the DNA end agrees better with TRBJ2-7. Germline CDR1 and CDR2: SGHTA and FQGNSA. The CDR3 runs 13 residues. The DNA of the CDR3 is TGTGCCAGCAGCTATGGGCCAGGGGATGAGCAGTACTTC. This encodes CASSYGPGDEQYF.

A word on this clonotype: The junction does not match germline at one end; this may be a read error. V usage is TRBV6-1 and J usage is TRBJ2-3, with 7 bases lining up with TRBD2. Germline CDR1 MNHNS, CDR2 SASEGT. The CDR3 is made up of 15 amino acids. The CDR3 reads CAREPEAGTTDTQFF. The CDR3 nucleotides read TGTGCCAGGGAACCCGAAGCGGGAACCACCGATACGCAGTTTTTT.

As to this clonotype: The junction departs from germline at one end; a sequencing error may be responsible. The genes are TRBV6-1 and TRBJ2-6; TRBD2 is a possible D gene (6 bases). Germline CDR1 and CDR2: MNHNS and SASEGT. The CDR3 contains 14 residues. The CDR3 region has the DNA TGTGCCAGCAGTGGCGGGGCTGGGGCCAACGTCCTGAACTTC. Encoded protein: CASSGGAGANVLNF.

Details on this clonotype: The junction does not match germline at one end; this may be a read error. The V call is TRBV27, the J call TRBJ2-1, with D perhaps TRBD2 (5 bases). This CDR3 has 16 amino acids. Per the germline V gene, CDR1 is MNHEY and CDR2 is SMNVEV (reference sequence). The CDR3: CASIRLPASSYNKQFF. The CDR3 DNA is TGTGCCAGCATCCGCCTGCCGGCTAGCAGCTACAATAAGCAGTTCTTC.

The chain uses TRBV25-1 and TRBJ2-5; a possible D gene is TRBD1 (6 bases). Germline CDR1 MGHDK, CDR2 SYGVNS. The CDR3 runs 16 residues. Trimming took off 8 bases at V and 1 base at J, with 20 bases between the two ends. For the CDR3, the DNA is TGTGCCAGCGGCTCCTGGGAAGGGGGAATCCAAGAGACCCAGTACTTC. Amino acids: CASGSWEGGIQETQYF.

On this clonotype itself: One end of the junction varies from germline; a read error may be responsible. CDR3 loop: CASRSGNKDTQYF. The DNA for the CDR3 is TGTGCCAGCAGATCTGGCAACAAAGATACCCAGTATTTT. The chain recombines TRBV27 with TRBJ2-3; D gene unclear. This CDR3 has 13 residues. CDR1 is MNHEY, CDR2 SMNVEV, per germline (reference sequence).

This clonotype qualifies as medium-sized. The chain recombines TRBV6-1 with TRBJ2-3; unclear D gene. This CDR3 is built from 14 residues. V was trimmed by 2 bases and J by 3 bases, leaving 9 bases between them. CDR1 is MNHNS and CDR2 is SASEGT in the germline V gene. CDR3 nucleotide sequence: TGTGCCAGCAGTGAATTGGAGAGTACAGATACGCAGTATTTT. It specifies CASSELESTDTQYF.

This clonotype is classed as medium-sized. CDR3 protein: CASRQGLVTGELFF. As DNA, the CDR3 is TGTGCCAGCAGACAGGGGCTGGTTACCGGGGAGCTGTTTTTT. The chain is built from TRBV27 and TRBJ2-2; 7 positions agree with TRBD1. This CDR3 has 14 amino acids. From germline, CDR1 is MNHEY and CDR2 SMNVEV (reference sequence). With V trimmed by 6 bases and J by 5 bases, 6 bases remained unmatched.

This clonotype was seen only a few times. The CDR3 nucleotides are TGCAGTGCTAGAGATTGGCGGGGGGGTTACAATGAGCAGTTCTTC. It is translated as CSARDWRGGYNEQFF. The chain is built from TRBV20-1 and TRBJ2-1, with 9 bases aligning to TRBD2. The CDR3 runs to 15 residues. V dropped 0 bases and J dropped 4; count of bases not matched to a gene: 4. CDR1 and CDR2 (germline): DFQATT, SNEGSKA (reference sequence).

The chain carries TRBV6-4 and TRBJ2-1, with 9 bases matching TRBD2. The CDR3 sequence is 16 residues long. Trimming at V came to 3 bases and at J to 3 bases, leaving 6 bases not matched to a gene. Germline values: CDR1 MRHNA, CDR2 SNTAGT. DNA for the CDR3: TGTGCCAGCAGTGAGGTTAGCGGGAGTGGCTACAATGAGCAGTTCTTC. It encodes CASSEVSGSGYNEQFF.

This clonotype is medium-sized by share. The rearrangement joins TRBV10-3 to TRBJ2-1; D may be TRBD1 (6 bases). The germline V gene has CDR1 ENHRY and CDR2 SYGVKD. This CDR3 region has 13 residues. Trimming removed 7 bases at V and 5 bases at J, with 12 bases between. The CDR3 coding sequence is TGTGCCATCACCGCAGGGGTGGACAATGAGCAGTTCTTC. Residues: CAITAGVDNEQFF.

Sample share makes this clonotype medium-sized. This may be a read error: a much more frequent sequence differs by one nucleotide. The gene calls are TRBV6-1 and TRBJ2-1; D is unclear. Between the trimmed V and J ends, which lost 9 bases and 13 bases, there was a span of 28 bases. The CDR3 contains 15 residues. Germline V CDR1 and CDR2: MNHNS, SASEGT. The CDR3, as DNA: TGTGCCAGTGGAGTGGGCCTAGAGGCGCGAGAGACCCAGTTCTTC. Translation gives CASGVGLEARETQFF.

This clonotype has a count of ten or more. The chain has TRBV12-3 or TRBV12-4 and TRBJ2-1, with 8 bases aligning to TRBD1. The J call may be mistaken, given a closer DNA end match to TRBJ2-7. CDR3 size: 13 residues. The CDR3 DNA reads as TGTGCCAGCAGCGCCCAGGGGGCGGGGGAGCAGTACTTC. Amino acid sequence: CASSAQGAGEQYF.

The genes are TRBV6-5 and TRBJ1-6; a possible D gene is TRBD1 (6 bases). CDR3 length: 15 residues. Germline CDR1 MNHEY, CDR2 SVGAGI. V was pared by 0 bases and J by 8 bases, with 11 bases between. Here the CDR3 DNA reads TGTGCCAGCAGTTACTCGATGCAGGGGTATTCACCCCTCCACTTT. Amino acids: CASSYSMQGYSPLHF.

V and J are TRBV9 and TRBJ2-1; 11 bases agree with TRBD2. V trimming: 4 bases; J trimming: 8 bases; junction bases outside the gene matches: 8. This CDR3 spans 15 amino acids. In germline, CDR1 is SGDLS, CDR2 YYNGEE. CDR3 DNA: TGTGCCAGCAGCCAAACTAGCGGGAGAGGCGATGAGCAGTTCTTC. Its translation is CASSQTSGRGDEQFF.

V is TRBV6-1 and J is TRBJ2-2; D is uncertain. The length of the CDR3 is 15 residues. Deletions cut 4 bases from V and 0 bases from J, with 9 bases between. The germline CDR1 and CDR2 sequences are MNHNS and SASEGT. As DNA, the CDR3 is TGTGCCAGCAGTGCACAGACTTCGAACACCGGGGAGCTGTTTTTT. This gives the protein CASSAQTSNTGELFF.

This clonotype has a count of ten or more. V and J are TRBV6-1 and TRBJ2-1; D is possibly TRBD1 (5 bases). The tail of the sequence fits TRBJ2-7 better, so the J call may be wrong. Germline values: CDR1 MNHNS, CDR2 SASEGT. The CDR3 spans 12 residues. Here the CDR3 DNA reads TGTGCCAGCAGTGCCCGCCAGGGTGGGCAGTACTTC. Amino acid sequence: CASSARQGGQYF.

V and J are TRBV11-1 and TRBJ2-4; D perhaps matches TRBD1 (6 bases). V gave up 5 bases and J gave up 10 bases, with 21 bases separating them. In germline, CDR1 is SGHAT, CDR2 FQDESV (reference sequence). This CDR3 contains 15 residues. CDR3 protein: CASSRRLGATNIQYF. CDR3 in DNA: TGTGCCAGCAGCCGGCGGCTGGGGGCCACAAATATTCAGTACTTC.

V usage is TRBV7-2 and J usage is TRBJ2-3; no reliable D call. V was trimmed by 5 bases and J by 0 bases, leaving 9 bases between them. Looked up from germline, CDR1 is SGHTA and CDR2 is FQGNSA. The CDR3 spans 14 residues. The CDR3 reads CASSQSGSTDTQYF. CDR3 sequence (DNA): TGTGCCAGCAGCCAATCCGGGAGCACAGATACGCAGTATTTT.

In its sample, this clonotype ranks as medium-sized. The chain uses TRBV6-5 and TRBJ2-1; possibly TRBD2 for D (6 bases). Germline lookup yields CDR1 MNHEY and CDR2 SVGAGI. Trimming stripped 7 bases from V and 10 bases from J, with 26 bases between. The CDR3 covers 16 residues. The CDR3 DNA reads TGTGCCAGCATCACTTGGGAGGTAGCGCTTCACCTGGAGCAGTTCTTC. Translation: CASITWEVALHLEQFF.